The rows below give T cell receptor beta chains drawn from one sample of a study of tumor and adjacent non-tumor tissue in lung cancer. TCRdb itself ran the multiplex PCR reads through MiXCR, one entry per CDR3 protein. Seen here are roughly 70,000 distinct CDR3 sequences, less than 75% observed once, and the top ten hold around 30%. Sequencing was done on a sample of distant non-tumor lung tissue. The receptor source for this set is a woman between 50 and 59 years old with non-small cell lung cancer. CDR3s include the opening cysteine and the closing phenylalanine or tryptophan.

v_gene	j_gene	CDR3aa
TRBV12-3/TRBV12-4	TRBJ2-2	CASSLGTGKLLF
TRBV11-2	TRBJ2-1	CASSRMKLAGDNEQFF
TRBV20-1	TRBJ2-1	CSVPPRGRATDEQFF
TRBV29-1	TRBJ2-7	CSADLLEGGLYEQYF
TRBV5-4	TRBJ2-1	CASSPKTVYNEQFF
TRBV28	TRBJ1-1	CASNVEGRKNTEAFF
TRBV11-2	TRBJ1-1	CASSPGAENSEAFF
TRBV6-1	TRBJ1-5	CASSESLKFNQPQHF
TRBV20-1	TRBJ2-7	CSATSEGTSGYEQYF
TRBV4-3	TRBJ2-2	CASSQDRPLAAGGPGELFF
TRBV13	TRBJ2-1	CASRFNRGSPGSNKQFF
TRBV20-1	TRBJ2-3	CSTRAFGGTTDTQYF
TRBV20-1	TRBJ1-1	CSARATANTEASF
TRBV20-1	TRBJ2-1	CSAQGAVIWNEQFF
TRBV4-2	TRBJ1-5	CANSQNRGQPLHF
TRBV11-2	TRBJ2-6	CASSLLNSGGNILTF
TRBV6-1	TRBJ2-7	CASSELRESSYEQYF
TRBV12-3/TRBV12-4	TRBJ2-7	CASSLISGLHRNGCEQYF
TRBV5-5	TRBJ2-5	CASSLMAANKETQYF
TRBV20-1	TRBJ2-2	CSAPASGRDTGELFF
TRBV6-2/TRBV6-3	TRBJ2-5	CACSWDRGYHATQYF
TRBV12-3/TRBV12-4	TRBJ2-3	CASSFSEGDTQYF
TRBV11-3	TRBJ2-2	CASSAIVTGSPGELFF
TRBV5-1	TRBJ2-1	CASSLVAEYNEQFF
TRBV29-1	TRBJ2-3	CSVEDSIVRDTQYF
TRBV28	TRBJ2-5	CASSVDGRRVQYF
TRBV6-2/TRBV6-3	TRBJ2-7	CASSMDGSTYEQYF
TRBV6-6	TRBJ1-3	CASSLPGSGRGNTIYF